Below are 31 T cell receptor beta chains sequenced from a single sample in a study of T cells after yellow fever vaccination. In TCRdb, the 5' RACE reads were re-called with MiXCR into one record per CDR3 protein. The sample holds 400,000 to 650,000 distinct CDR3 sequences, around a fifth seen once. Sequences were derived from PBMCs, sampled about 20 days after the first yellow fever vaccination. These TCRs come from a man younger than 30 who received the YFV17D yellow fever vaccine.

This clonotype showed up just a few times. The V gene is TRBV24-1, the J gene TRBJ2-5; 9 bases are a match to TRBD1. Losses at the gene ends were 4 bases for V and 5 bases for J; bases not matched to a gene: 7. The CDR3 is 15 residues long. CDR1 KGHDR and CDR2 SFDVKD come from the germline V gene. CDR3 protein: CATSEGGTGKETQYF. The CDR3 region has the DNA TGTGCCACCAGTGAGGGGGGGACAGGGAAGGAGACCCAGTACTTC.

On this clonotype: A read error may account for a junction end that differs from germline. The CDR3 sequence: CTSSHGATYEQYF. Written as DNA, the CDR3 is TGTACCAGCAGCCACGGGGCTACCTACGAGCAGTACTTC. This chain joins TRBV7-6 and TRBJ2-7; D possibly matches TRBD1 or TRBD2 (5 bases each). The germline CDR1 and CDR2 sequences are SGHVS and FNYEAQ. The CDR3 is 13 residues long.

The table lists this clonotype with many counts. The chain couples TRBV27 to TRBJ1-2, with D unclear. The CDR3 extends over 13 amino acids. Trimming took off 3 bases at V and 3 bases at J, with 8 bases between the two ends. Germline CDR1 is MNHEY and CDR2 is SMNVEV (reference sequence). DNA of the CDR3: TGTGCCAGCAGTTTGAACAGCCACTATGGCTACACCTTC. Translated, it gives CASSLNSHYGYTF.

The chain joins TRBV30 to TRBJ2-2, with D possibly matching TRBD1 (5 bases). Trimming stripped 3 bases from V and 3 bases from J, with 8 bases between. CDR1 GTSNPN and CDR2 SVGIG come from the germline V gene (reference sequence). The CDR3 covers 13 residues. CDR3 DNA: TGTGCCTGGAGGACAGCCTACACCGGGGAGCTGTTTTTT. This sequence encodes CAWRTAYTGELFF.

This clonotype has just a few counts. V gene TRBV20-1 combines with J gene TRBJ2-2, with 9 positions matching TRBD1. CDR3 length equals 17 residues. Looked up from germline, CDR1 is DFQATT and CDR2 is SNEGSKA (reference sequence). With 2 bases clipped from V and 4 bases from J, the junction kept 11 bases outside the gene matches. The CDR3 reads CSARRSEGQGSTGELFF. The CDR3 nucleotides read TGCAGTGCTAGAAGGTCGGAGGGACAGGGAAGCACCGGGGAGCTGTTTTTT.

This clonotype was observed once. The chain joins TRBV28 to TRBJ1-5; 11 bases line up with TRBD1. The junction had 5 bases not matched to a gene; V was cut back by 5 bases and J by 2 bases. Germline CDR1 is MDHEN and CDR2 is SYDVKM. The CDR3 spans 16 residues. CDR3 sequence: CASSTGQGVGNQPQHF. The CDR3 coding sequence is TGTGCCAGCAGTACGGGACAGGGGGTAGGCAATCAGCCCCAGCATTTT.

The J gene is TRBJ2-2, the V gene TRBV12-3 or TRBV12-4; D possibly corresponds to TRBD1 (7 bases). V gave up 9 bases and J gave up 1 base, with 12 bases separating them. This CDR3 region has 14 residues. The CDR3 sequence is CASAQGGNTGELFF. CDR3 nucleotides: TGTGCCAGTGCTCAGGGGGGGAACACCGGGGAGCTGTTTTTT.

The sample holds a few counts of this clonotype. This chain joins TRBV6-1 and TRBJ2-7; the D gene is possibly TRBD1 (7 bases). The CDR3 is 15 amino acids. CDR1 is MNHNS and CDR2 is SASEGT in the germline V gene. V lost 0 bases and J 2 bases, leaving 11 bases between the germline ends. The CDR3 DNA reads as TGTGCCAGCAGTGAAGCGGCAGGGGGGACCTACGAGCAGTACGTC. Encoded protein: CASSEAAGGTYEQYV.

This clonotype was seen more than once but under ten times. The chain recombines TRBV7-3 with TRBJ2-3; D gene uncertain. This CDR3 has 14 residues. V dropped 5 bases and J dropped 3 bases, with 12 bases sitting between them. Germline values: CDR1 SGHTA, CDR2 FQGTGA. CDR3 coding DNA: TGTGCCAGCAGCCGTGATGCCTATACAGATACGCAGTATTTT. This gives the protein CASSRDAYTDTQYF.

The table lists this clonotype with a few counts. The J gene is TRBJ2-5, the V gene TRBV25-1, with 10 bases aligning to TRBD1. The CDR3 runs 14 residues. V was pared by 4 bases and J by 5 bases, with 4 bases of the junction left unmatched. Germline-derived CDR1 and CDR2 are MGHDK and SYGVNS. As DNA, the CDR3 is TGTGCCAGCAGTGTCCGGACAGGGGGGGAGACCCAGTACTTC. Translating it yields CASSVRTGGETQYF.

This rearrangement joins TRBV6-4 to TRBJ2-3; no firm D call. The V and J ends lost 2 bases and 0 bases respectively, with 6 bases between them. The CDR3 totals 14 residues. Germline assignment: CDR1 MRHNA and CDR2 SNTAGT. The CDR3 nucleotides are TGTGCCAGCAGTGACGGAGCAAGCACAGATACGCAGTATTTT. Protein: CASSDGASTDTQYF.

V is TRBV24-1 and J is TRBJ1-5; D gene uncertain. Germline V CDR1 and CDR2: KGHDR, SFDVKD. The CDR3 has 13 residues. V was pared by 2 bases and J by 6 bases, with 7 bases between. The CDR3 DNA sequence: TGTGCCACCAGTGATTGGGGAAGTCAGCCCCAGCATTTT. Translated: CATSDWGSQPQHF.

The chain has TRBV7-2 and TRBJ1-6; D ambiguous. Germline-derived CDR1 and CDR2 are SGHTA and FQGNSA. V dropped 2 bases and J dropped 9 bases, with 8 bases sitting between them. The CDR3 contains 13 residues. The CDR3: CASSLFERSPLHF. The DNA of the CDR3 is TGTGCCAGCAGCTTATTTGAGCGTTCACCCCTCCACTTT.

The V call is TRBV6-2 or TRBV6-3, the J call TRBJ2-3; D possibly corresponds to TRBD2 (6 bases). There are 16 residues in the CDR3. Deletions cut 7 bases from V and 3 bases from J, with 20 bases between. Germline V gene sequence: CDR1 MNHEY, CDR2 SVGEGT. Here the CDR3 reads CASTYSGGGGTDTQYF. DNA for the CDR3: TGTGCCAGCACCTACTCCGGAGGAGGAGGGACAGATACGCAGTATTTT.

The CDR3 is CASSPGGLGTDTQYF. The CDR3 DNA is TGTGCCAGCAGCCCTGGGGGCCTAGGCACAGATACGCAGTATTTT. The chain uses TRBV7-2 and TRBJ2-3; a weak D match, TRBD1 (6 bases). V was trimmed by 5 bases and J by 1 base, leaving 13 bases between them. CDR1 is SGHTA and CDR2 is FQGNSA in the germline V gene. The CDR3 loop spans 15 amino acids.

The chain joins TRBV9 to TRBJ2-5; TRBD2 matches 14 bases. CDR1 is SGDLS, CDR2 YYNGEE, per germline. V trimming: 2 bases; J trimming: 2 bases; junction bases outside the gene matches: 11. CDR3 length: 19 residues. CDR3 amino acids: CASSVSSGTSGGPQETQYF. The CDR3 region has the DNA TGTGCCAGCAGCGTCTCATCCGGGACTAGCGGGGGACCTCAAGAGACCCAGTACTTC.

The sample holds a few counts of this clonotype. Here the CDR3 reads CASSFGSASGNTIYF. The DNA for the CDR3 is TGTGCCAGCAGTTTTGGGTCAGCCTCTGGAAACACCATATATTTT. J is TRBJ1-3 and V is TRBV12-3 or TRBV12-4; unclear D gene. CDR3 length: 15 residues. Trimming pared 3 bases from V and 0 bases from J, leaving 9 bases between.

The chain joins TRBV19 to TRBJ1-5; TRBD1 is a possible D gene (6 bases). The CDR3 contains 15 residues. Germline CDR1 and CDR2: LNHDA and SQIVND (reference sequence). V lost 6 bases, J lost 2 bases, and 14 bases lay in between. The chain's CDR3 is CASRHTGAGNQPQHF. For the CDR3, the DNA is TGTGCCAGTAGACATACGGGGGCGGGCAATCAGCCCCAGCATTTT.

This clonotype appeared a few times. This sequence joins TRBV20-1 and TRBJ2-2, with unresolved D. The CDR3 runs to 14 residues. Germline V gives CDR1 DFQATT, CDR2 SNEGSKA (reference sequence). Trimming shortened V by 5 bases and J by 2 bases, and 12 bases separated the two germline ends. CDR3 amino acids: CSASRNGNTGELFF. The CDR3, as DNA: TGCAGTGCTTCTCGTAATGGAAACACCGGGGAGCTGTTTTTT.

This clonotype was recorded many times. V gene TRBV7-2 combines with J gene TRBJ1-2; D not certain. V was pared by 4 bases and J by 3 bases, with 9 bases between. The CDR3 runs 13 residues. Germline CDR1 is SGHTA and CDR2 is FQGNSA. For the CDR3, the DNA is TGTGCCAGCAGCTCCGCAGAATACTATGGCTACACCTTC. It codes for CASSSAEYYGYTF.

This clonotype was seen ten or more times. The rearrangement links TRBV29-1 to TRBJ2-5; 8 bases map to TRBD2. The CDR3 contains 15 residues. After removal of 2 bases from V and 7 bases from J, the junction contained 12 bases not matched to a gene. CDR1 and CDR2 (germline): SQVTM, ANQGSEA. CDR3 region: CSVERAGAWSGTQYF. For the CDR3, the DNA is TGCAGCGTTGAAAGAGCGGGGGCCTGGTCGGGGACCCAGTACTTC.

In nucleotides, the CDR3 is TGTGCCAGTAGTACAGGGGGAACTAATGAAAAACTGTTTTTT. Its protein is CASSTGGTNEKLFF. V and J are TRBV19 and TRBJ1-4; 7 bases agree with TRBD1. Germline-derived CDR1 and CDR2 are LNHDA and SQIVND (reference sequence). With V trimmed by 4 bases and J by 1 base, 0 bases remained unmatched. The CDR3 is 14 residues long.

There are a few counts of this clonotype. In DNA, the CDR3 is TGTGCCATCAGTGTTCGGGCGGGGGTGGAGACCCAGTACTTC. It is translated as CAISVRAGVETQYF. V gene TRBV10-3 combines with J gene TRBJ2-5, with 7 positions matching TRBD2. From germline, CDR1 is ENHRY and CDR2 SYGVKD. V lost 4 bases to trimming and J lost 5 bases; unmatched junction nucleotides: 7. The CDR3 has 14 residues.

This clonotype has more than one count but fewer than ten. The CDR3 end shows no conserved phenylalanine or tryptophan, and so a read error is likely. The chain couples TRBV6-5 to TRBJ2-4; TRBD2 matches 8 bases. CDR1 is MNHEY, CDR2 SVGAGI, per germline. With 1 base clipped from V and 9 bases from J, the junction kept 5 bases outside the gene matches. This CDR3 region has 14 residues. The CDR3 DNA sequence: TGTGCCAGCAGTTACTTGGGACTAGGGGTCATTCAGTACTTA. This sequence encodes CASSYLGLGVIQYL.

Notes on this clonotype: One end of the junction does not line up with germline, which may come from a read error. The gene calls are TRBV18 and TRBJ2-7, with 8 bases matching TRBD1. CDR1 is KGHSH and CDR2 is LQKENI in the germline V gene. The CDR3 is made up of 17 amino acids. The CDR3: CASSPYTSQGASYEQYF. The CDR3 DNA sequence: TGTGCCAGCTCACCATACACCTCTCAGGGGGCCTCCTACGAGCAGTATTTC.

This clonotype came up a few times. This sequence joins TRBV6-1 and TRBJ1-4; D remains ambiguous. V dropped 6 bases and J dropped 7 bases, with 15 bases sitting between them. The CDR3 is made up of 14 amino acids. Germline V gene data show CDR1 as MNHNS and CDR2 as SASEGT. CDR3 nucleotides: TGTGCCAGCAGCGCTGGGGTCCATTTTGAAAAACTGTTTTTT. Translation gives CASSAGVHFEKLFF.

This clonotype came up a few times. This sequence joins TRBV27 and TRBJ2-7; tentative D call: TRBD1 (5 bases). Per germline, CDR1 MNHEY and CDR2 SMNVEV (reference sequence). Deletions cut 4 bases from V and 3 bases from J, with 13 bases between. The CDR3 length is 14 residues. Here the CDR3 DNA reads TGTGCCAGCAGTTCAAACCGCCAGGGCTACGAGCAGTACGTC. Amino acids: CASSSNRQGYEQYV.

V usage is TRBV12-3 or TRBV12-4 and J usage is TRBJ1-1; a possible D gene is TRBD1 (5 bases). Trimming removed 6 bases from V and 1 base from J, with 12 bases in between. The CDR3 is 14 amino acids. The CDR3 loop reads CASRRGHKNTEAFF. For the CDR3, the DNA is TGTGCCAGCAGGCGTGGACATAAGAACACTGAAGCTTTCTTT.

In this sample, this clonotype turned up a few times. J is TRBJ1-2 and V is TRBV5-1; D uncertain. Trimming removed 0 bases from V and 7 bases from J, with 10 bases in between. Germline assignment: CDR1 SGHRS and CDR2 YFSETQ. CDR3 size: 13 residues. CDR3 residues: CASSLVKAAGYTF. In DNA form, the CDR3 reads TGCGCCAGCAGCTTGGTCAAAGCAGCTGGCTACACCTTC.

The table lists this clonotype with a few counts. The chain employs TRBV29-1 and TRBJ1-1; TRBD1 might be the D (5 bases). This CDR3 has 11 residues. Trimming cost V 4 bases and J 6 bases, with 9 bases left between them. Germline V CDR1 and CDR2: SQVTM, ANQGSEA. The CDR3 loop reads CSVVGGAEAFF. Written as DNA, the CDR3 is TGCAGCGTTGTTGGAGGGGCTGAAGCTTTCTTT.

V gene TRBV7-6 combines with J gene TRBJ1-4, with a tentative D call TRBD1 (5 bases). Germline V gene sequence: CDR1 SGHVS, CDR2 FNYEAQ. This CDR3 contains 13 residues. V was trimmed by 1 base and J by 8 bases, leaving 8 bases between them. The CDR3 sequence: CASSLDWGEKLFF. The CDR3 DNA reads as TGTGCCAGCAGCTTAGACTGGGGGGAAAAACTGTTTTTT.